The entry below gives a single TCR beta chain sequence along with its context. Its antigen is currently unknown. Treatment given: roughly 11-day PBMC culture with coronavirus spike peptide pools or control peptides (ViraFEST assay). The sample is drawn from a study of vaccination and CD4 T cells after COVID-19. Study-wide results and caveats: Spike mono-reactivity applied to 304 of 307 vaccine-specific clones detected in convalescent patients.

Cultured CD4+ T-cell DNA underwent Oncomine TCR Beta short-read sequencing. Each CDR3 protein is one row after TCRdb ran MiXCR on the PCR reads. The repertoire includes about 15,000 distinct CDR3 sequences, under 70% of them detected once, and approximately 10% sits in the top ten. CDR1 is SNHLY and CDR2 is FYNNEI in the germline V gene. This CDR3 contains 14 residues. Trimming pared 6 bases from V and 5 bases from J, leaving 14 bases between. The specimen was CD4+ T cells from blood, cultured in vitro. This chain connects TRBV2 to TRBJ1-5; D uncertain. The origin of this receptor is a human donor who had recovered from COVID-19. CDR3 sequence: CASSFSNLDQPQHF. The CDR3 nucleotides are TGTGCCAGCAGCTTCTCTAACCTTGATCAGCCCCAGCATTTT.